This T cell receptor (beta chain) was observed in a study of spatial heterogeneity in lung cancer. Study-level points and caveats: Detection of ubiquitous tumor TCRs in blood was higher at resection than follow-up.

This clonotype was observed a handful of times. Its antigen is undetermined. All TCR cDNA molecules were individually tagged with a unique molecular identifier. TCRdb re-derived calls from the 5' RACE reads in MiXCR, one entry per CDR3 protein. Seen here are tens of thousands of distinct CDR3 sequences, around 12% observed once, and the top ten hold 35% to 50%. This CDR3 has 14 residues. The germline V gene encodes CDR1 MDHEN and CDR2 SYDVKM. V lost 1 base and J 3 bases, leaving 10 bases between the germline ends. As to time point: sample taken at primary tumor resection. Sequencing of whole RNA from tumor, nontumor lung or frozen PBMC involved no sorting.

The sequencing here drew on PBMCs, taken at surgery. The chain joins TRBV28 to TRBJ2-7; D is undetermined. This TCR was recovered from a male donor with early-stage non-small cell lung cancer. In nucleotides, the CDR3 is TGTGCCAGCAGTTTATTGGGTCAGAACTACGAGCAGTACTTC. It specifies CASSLLGQNYEQYF.